These 17 T cell receptor beta chains share one sample of origin, sequenced in a study of esophageal squamous cell carcinoma under preoperative chemotherapy. Stated time point: before preoperative PTX-NDP chemotherapy. TCRdb redid the calling of the PCR reads with MiXCR, one entry per CDR3 protein. The sample carries approximately 30,000 distinct CDR3 sequences, roughly half recorded once. Sampling took place from a patient given preoperative chemotherapy. The receptors were gathered from a human donor with esophageal squamous cell carcinoma. The donor label of this sample is uncertain.

In regard to this clonotype: A read error may be the cause here, since a much bigger clone is one base away. V gene TRBV27 combines with J gene TRBJ2-1; 8 nucleotides line up with TRBD2. Germline V gene lookup returns CDR1 MNHEY and CDR2 SMNVEV (reference sequence). The CDR3 is 15 residues long. J gave up 10 bases and V 2 bases, and 10 bases lay outside the gene matches. CDR3 protein: CASSLGREESYEQFF. CDR3 nucleotides: TGTGCCAGCAGTTTAGGGCGGGAGGAATCCTACGAGCAGTTCTTC.

The chain recombines TRBV7-6 with TRBJ2-5, with 8 bases fitting TRBD2. This CDR3 contains 15 residues. V lost 8 bases, J lost 10 bases, and 18 bases stayed unmatched. CDR1 and CDR2 from the germline V gene are SGHVS and FNYEAQ. The CDR3 loop reads CASGLGRADKNIQYF. DNA of the CDR3: TGTGCCAGCGGGCTCGGGAGGGCCGACAAAAACATCCAGTACTTC.

Worth noting for this clonotype: One junction end does not reproduce the germline sequence, and a read error may be involved. V gene TRBV7-2 combines with J gene TRBJ2-5; weak D call: TRBD2 (6 bases). This CDR3 comprises 14 residues. From germline, CDR1 is SGHTA and CDR2 FQGNSA. The CDR3 bases are TGTGCCAGTTCCCTAGCGCGAGACCAAGAGACCCAGTATTTC. It translates to CASSLARDQETQYF.

About this clonotype itself: One end of the junction is discordant with germline, which a read error may explain. The chain recombines TRBV7-6 with TRBJ2-2; D is unresolved. CDR3 length equals 13 residues. Germline CDR1 SGHVS, CDR2 FNYEAQ. CDR3 in amino acids: CASNDVNTETLYF. Here the CDR3 DNA reads TGTGCCAGCAACGATGTGAACACAGAGACGCTGTATTTT.

The CDR3 DNA follows: TGTGCCAGCAGTGAAGACTCACGGTGGTTTTCCTTGGAGACCCAGTACTTC. As protein: CASSEDSRWFSLETQYF. The chain combines TRBV6-1 with TRBJ2-7; D gene unclear. The tail of the sequence fits TRBJ2-5 better, so the J call may be wrong. This CDR3 spans 17 amino acids. Per the germline V gene, CDR1 is MNHNS and CDR2 is SASEGT.

This sequence joins TRBV28 and TRBJ1-2; no reliable D call. CDR3 length: 16 amino acids. The germline V gene encodes CDR1 MDHEN and CDR2 SYDVKM. V was pared by 2 bases and J by 2 bases, with 15 bases between. Here the CDR3 reads CASSLKAGDVNYGYTF. Written as DNA, the CDR3 is TGTGCCAGCAGTTTAAAGGCGGGAGATGTCAACTATGGCTACACCTTC.

This chain uses TRBV6-5 with TRBJ2-3; D is ambiguous. This CDR3 contains 15 residues. Trimming removed 2 bases from V and 3 bases from J, with 12 bases in between. Looked up from germline, CDR1 is MNHEY and CDR2 is SVGAGI. The CDR3 DNA reads TGTGCCAGCAGTTACCAGGCTGTGGATACAGATACGCAGTATTTT. Amino acid sequence: CASSYQAVDTDTQYF.

This clonotype was counted ten times or more. J is TRBJ2-7 and V is TRBV4-1; D is undetermined. Trimming took off 0 bases at V and 3 bases at J, with 9 bases between the two ends. The CDR3 has 14 amino acids. The V gene's germline CDR1 is MGHRA and CDR2 YSYEKL. CDR3 in amino acids: CASSQDLQLYEQYF. CDR3 bases: TGCGCCAGCAGCCAAGATTTACAGCTCTACGAGCAGTACTTC.

The CDR3 nucleotides are TGTGCCAGTACCACTAGCGGGAGGACAGATACGCAGTATTTT. Protein: CASTTSGRTDTQYF. The genes are TRBV19 and TRBJ2-3, with 12 bases that match TRBD2. This CDR3 region has 14 residues. Per germline, CDR1 LNHDA and CDR2 SQIVND (reference sequence). V gave up 7 bases and J gave up 3 bases; unmatched junction bases: 2.

This clonotype turned up a few times. The chain recombines TRBV7-6 with TRBJ2-2; 7 positions match TRBD1. The CDR3 sequence is 17 residues long. Germline lookup yields CDR1 SGHVS and CDR2 FNYEAQ. J lost 4 bases, V lost 2 bases, and 10 bases had no gene match. The DNA of the CDR3 is TGTGCCAGCAGCTTACTTCGAGCAGGGGGTGTCACCGGGGAGCTGTTTTTT. Protein sequence: CASSLLRAGGVTGELFF.

V is TRBV7-6 and J is TRBJ2-3; D is possibly TRBD1 or TRBD2 (6 bases each). The J call may be in error: the DNA end matches TRBJ2-7 better. Germline CDR1 SGHVS, CDR2 FNYEAQ. The CDR3 is made up of 16 amino acids. The CDR3 region is CASSLLGVGGTDMQYF. DNA of the CDR3: TGTGCCAGCAGCTTATTGGGGGTGGGGGGCACAGATATGCAGTACTTC.

This chain joins TRBV12-5 and TRBJ2-3; 8 bases agree with TRBD1. CDR3 length: 14 residues. Germline CDR1 and CDR2: LGHNT and FRNRAP. V was clipped by 5 bases and J by 1 base; unmatched bases: 2. The CDR3 loop reads CASGQGQGTDTQYF. The DNA for the CDR3 is TGTGCTAGTGGTCAGGGACAGGGCACAGATACGCAGTATTTT.

This clonotype has only a few counts. The rearrangement links TRBV27 to TRBJ1-6; 7 bases map to TRBD1. This CDR3 region has 17 residues. The germline V gene has CDR1 MNHEY and CDR2 SMNVEV (reference sequence). J gave up 3 bases and V 8 bases, and 13 bases lay outside the gene matches. The CDR3 region has the DNA TGTGCCAGCCGCCGGATGGTAGGGGGCGGCTATAATTCACCCCTCCACTTT. It is translated as CASRRMVGGGYNSPLHF.

The gene calls are TRBV7-6 and TRBJ2-3; D gene uncertain. Between the trimmed V and J ends, which lost 4 bases and 9 bases, there was a span of 29 bases. The CDR3 is 18 amino acids. From germline, CDR1 is SGHVS and CDR2 FNYEAQ. The CDR3 protein is CASSSAPPSVWAEDTQYF. The CDR3 nucleotides read TGTGCCAGCAGCTCTGCCCCCCCCAGCGTGTGGGCCGAAGACACGCAGTATTTT.

This clonotype was observed at least ten times. The rearrangement joins TRBV7-6 to TRBJ1-1, with TRBD1 matching 8 bases. J was trimmed by 1 base and V by 5 bases; bases with no gene match: 9. The V gene's germline CDR1 is SGHVS and CDR2 FNYEAQ. The CDR3 loop spans 16 amino acids. CDR3 bases: TGTGCCAGCAGCCCTCAGGGGGCTCTGGGGAACACTGAAGCTTTCTTT. Translation: CASSPQGALGNTEAFF.

A word on this clonotype: The junction departs from germline at one end; a sequencing error may be responsible. The chain employs TRBV7-6 and TRBJ2-3, with a possible D match to TRBD2 (5 bases). Germline loops: CDR1 SGHVS, CDR2 FNYEAQ. The CDR3 contains 15 residues. CDR3 amino acids: CGRSPRVSAKDTQYF. The CDR3 DNA sequence: TGTGGCCGCAGCCCGCGGGTTAGCGCCAAAGATACGCAGTACTTT.

This clonotype was observed many times. V gene TRBV7-3 combines with J gene TRBJ2-1, with D hard to call. Germline lookup yields CDR1 SGHTA and CDR2 FQGTGA. V was trimmed by 0 bases and J by 7 bases, leaving 7 bases between them. The CDR3 has 13 amino acids. The DNA for the CDR3 is TGTGCCAGCAGCTTAACGGGTCTTAATGAGCAGTTCTTC. Translation gives CASSLTGLNEQFF.